Described below is a single TCR beta chain sequence and its context. This specimen comes from a study of blood T cell repertoires in COVID-19. Study-level background: The origin of the acute and convalescent COVID-19 samples was the United States, Italy and Spain. From T cells, B-cell-depleted T cells, or PBMCs came the material, which was cDNA or gDNA.

The table came from immunoSEQ multiplex PCR; TCRdb's copy has only in-frame clones and leaves some out. The profile shows 90,000 to 150,000 clones, about 83% of them singletons. The CDR3 contains 14 residues. Trimming cost V 6 bases and J 8 bases; bases outside gene matches: 8. CDR1 MNHEY and CDR2 SVGAGI come from the germline V gene. Sample: peripheral blood. This receptor was taken from a man between 65 and 85 years old with acute or convalescent COVID-19. V usage is TRBV6-5 and J usage is TRBJ1-2; 11 nucleotides agree with TRBD1. CDR3 nucleotide sequence: TGTGCCAGCAGGGGGCTGGGACAGGGGGACGGCTACACCTTC. Translating gives CASRGLGQGDGYTF.